This T cell receptor (beta chain) was sequenced during a study of shared clonotypes between healthy human individuals. For the study at large: Sampling drew on donors who were two women and a few men aged 18 to 49.

The protocol was immunoSEQ multiplex PCR, while the TCRdb copy is restricted to in-frame clones and leaves out a portion. This sample carries more than 450,000 clones, less than 85% of them seen once, and the ten largest clones take 10% to 15%. CDR3 size: 14 residues. From germline, CDR1 is SEHNR and CDR2 FQNEAQ (reference sequence). The junction had 8 bases not matched to a gene; V was cut back by 7 bases and J by 5 bases. This clone was observed a handful of times. All the donors were Caucasian adults who lived in Nashville, Tennessee. The TCR originated in a woman between 40 and 50 years old in good health. Some clones in this sample may be carry-over from other donors' samples. The chain couples TRBV7-9 to TRBJ2-7, with 10 bases that match TRBD2. The sample consisted of PBMCs. CDR3 coding DNA: TGTGCCAGCACCGCTGGACTAGCGGCAAACGAGCAGTACTTC. Amino acids: CASTAGLAANEQYF.